These 7 T cell receptor beta chains originate from one sample sequenced in a study of metastatic and nonmetastatic thyroid tumors. TCRdb used MiXCR to call clones anew from the PCR reads. The sample lists tens of thousands of clones, roughly 17% occurring once. Patients had received no treatment of any kind before thyroid surgery. Source material: blood. Every receptor here comes from a female donor with papillary thyroid cancer or a benign thyroid nodule (not recorded which). Some clones in this sample may be carry-over from other donors' samples.

This clone was counted ten times or more. The chain carries TRBV7-9 and TRBJ2-7, with 7 bases identical to TRBD2. The V and J ends lost 10 bases and 3 bases, in that order; junction bases with no gene match: 15. The germline V gene has CDR1 SEHNR and CDR2 FQNEAQ (reference sequence). The CDR3 is 15 residues long. The CDR3 reads CATAAPYSGHYEQYF. The CDR3 DNA follows: TGTGCCACCGCCGCTCCATATAGCGGGCACTACGAGCAGTACTTC.

This clone showed up many times. This chain uses TRBV28 with TRBJ1-5; 10 nucleotides align to TRBD1. The CDR3 spans 19 residues. Per germline, CDR1 MDHEN and CDR2 SYDVKM. V gave up 10 bases and J gave up 0 bases; unmatched junction bases: 18. This chain's CDR3 is CATSTHPRTGGYSNQPQHF. The CDR3 DNA is TGTGCCACCTCGACCCACCCCCGGACAGGGGGTTATAGCAATCAGCCCCAGCATTTT.

This clone was seen a handful of times. An end of the junction does not agree with germline; a read error may underlie this. The CDR3 loop reads CASSDGYRPNSGANVLTF. CDR3 bases: TGTGCCAGCAGTGATGGGTACAGGCCCAACTCTGGTGCCAACGTCCTGACTTTC. The chain is built from TRBV6-1 and TRBJ2-6; D may be TRBD1 (5 bases). The CDR3 runs to 18 residues. Germline V lookup: CDR1 MNHNS, CDR2 SASEGT.

This clone came up many times. Other DNA sequences of this sample code for an identical CDR3. This chain joins TRBV5-1 and TRBJ1-1; possible D gene TRBD1, 5 bases. This CDR3 contains 16 residues. V was pared by 0 bases and J by 0 bases, with 12 bases between. The germline V gene has CDR1 SGHRS and CDR2 YFSETQ. The CDR3 here is CASSLGAGRVNTEAFF. DNA of the CDR3: TGCGCCAGCAGCTTGGGAGCTGGCAGGGTGAACACTGAAGCTTTCTTT.

This clone was counted many times. V gene TRBV6-1 combines with J gene TRBJ2-3, with 7 bases that match TRBD2. The V and J ends lost 6 bases and 4 bases, in that order; junction bases with no gene match: 7. The CDR3 totals 14 residues. Germline loops: CDR1 MNHNS, CDR2 SASEGT. This CDR3 reads CASSQGGAPDTQYF. The CDR3 nucleotides read TGTGCCAGCAGCCAGGGAGGGGCCCCAGATACGCAGTATTTT.

With regard to this clone: One end of the junction does not line up with germline, which may come from a read error. This chain joins TRBV28 and TRBJ1-6; 8 bases are a match to TRBD1. Germline CDR1 reads MDHEN; CDR2 reads SYDVKM. CDR3 length: 16 amino acids. The CDR3 loop reads CASSSGQGGWNSPLQF. CDR3 sequence (DNA): TGTGCCAGCAGTTCCGGACAGGGAGGATGGAATTCACCCCTCCAATTT. Full variable domain (remainder filled in from reference TRBV28 and TRBJ1-6): DVKVTQSSRYLVKRTGEKVFLECVQDMDHENMFWYRQDPGLGLRLIYFSYDVKMKEKGDIPEGYSVSREKKERFSLILESASTNQTSMYLCASSSGQGGWNSPLQFGNGTRLTVT.

Only a few counts were recorded for this clone. The V call is TRBV10-3, the J call TRBJ2-7; no firm D call. Germline V gene lookup returns CDR1 ENHRY and CDR2 SYGVKD. The CDR3 totals 16 residues. V dropped 3 bases and J dropped 6 bases, with 21 bases sitting between them. The CDR3 coding sequence is TGTGCCATCAGTGACCTCCAAAACGCACACCCCGCCGAGCAGTACTTC. It encodes CAISDLQNAHPAEQYF.